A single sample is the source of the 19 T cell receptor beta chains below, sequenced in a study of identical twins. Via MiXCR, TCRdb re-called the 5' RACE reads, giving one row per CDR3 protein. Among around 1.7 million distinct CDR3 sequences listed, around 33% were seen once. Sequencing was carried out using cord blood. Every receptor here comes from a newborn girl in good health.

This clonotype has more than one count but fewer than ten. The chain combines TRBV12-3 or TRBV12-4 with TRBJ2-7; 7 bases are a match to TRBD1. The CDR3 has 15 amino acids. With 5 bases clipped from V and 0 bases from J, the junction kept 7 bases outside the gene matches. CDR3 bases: TGTGCCAGCAGTCGACAGGGAGCGAGCTCCTACGAGCAGTACTTC. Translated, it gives CASSRQGASSYEQYF.

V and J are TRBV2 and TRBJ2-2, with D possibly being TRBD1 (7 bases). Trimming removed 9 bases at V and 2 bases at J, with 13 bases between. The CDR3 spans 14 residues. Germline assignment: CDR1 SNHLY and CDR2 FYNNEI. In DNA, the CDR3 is TGTGCCAGTGGACAGGACTACAACACCGGGGAGCTGTTTTTT. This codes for CASGQDYNTGELFF.

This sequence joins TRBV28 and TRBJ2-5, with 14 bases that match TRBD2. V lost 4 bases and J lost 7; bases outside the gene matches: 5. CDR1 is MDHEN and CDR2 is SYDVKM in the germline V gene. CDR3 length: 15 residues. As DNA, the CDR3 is TGTGCCAGCAGTTCCGGGACTAGCGGGAGCAGGACCCAGTACTTC. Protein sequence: CASSSGTSGSRTQYF. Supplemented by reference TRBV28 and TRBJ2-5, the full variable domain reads DVKVTQSSRYLVKRTGEKVFLECVQDMDHENMFWYRQDPGLGLRLIYFSYDVKMKEKGDIPEGYSVSREKKERFSLILESASTNQTSMYLCASSSGTSGSRTQYFGPGTRLLVL.

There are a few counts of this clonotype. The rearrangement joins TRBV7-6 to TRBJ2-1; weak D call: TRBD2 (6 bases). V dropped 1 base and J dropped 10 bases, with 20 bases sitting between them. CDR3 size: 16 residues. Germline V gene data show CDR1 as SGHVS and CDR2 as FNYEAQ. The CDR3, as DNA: TGTGCCAGCAGCTTAGAGGCGGGGTGGCCCCCTAGGGAGCAGTTCTTC. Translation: CASSLEAGWPPREQFF.

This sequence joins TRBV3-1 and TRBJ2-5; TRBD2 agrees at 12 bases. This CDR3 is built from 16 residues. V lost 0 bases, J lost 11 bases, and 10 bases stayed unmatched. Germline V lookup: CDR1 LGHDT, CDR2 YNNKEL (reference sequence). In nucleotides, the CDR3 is TGTGCCAGCAGCCAAGAAACTAGCGGGAGGAGGAATGAGCAGTACTTC. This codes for CASSQETSGRRNEQYF.

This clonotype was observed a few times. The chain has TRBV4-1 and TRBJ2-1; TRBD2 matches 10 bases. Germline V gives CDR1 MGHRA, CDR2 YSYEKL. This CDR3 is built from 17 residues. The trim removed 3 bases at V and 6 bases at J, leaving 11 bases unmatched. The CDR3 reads CASSHVRLAGRVNEQFF. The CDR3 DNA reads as TGCGCCAGCAGCCACGTCCGACTAGCGGGTCGGGTCAATGAGCAGTTCTTC.

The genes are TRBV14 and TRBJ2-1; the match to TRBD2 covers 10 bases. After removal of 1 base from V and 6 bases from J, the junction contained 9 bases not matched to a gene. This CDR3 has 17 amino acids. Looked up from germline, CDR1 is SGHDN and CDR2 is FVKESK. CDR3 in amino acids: CASSQGFLAGVGNEQFF. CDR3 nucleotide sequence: TGTGCCAGCAGCCAAGGGTTCCTAGCGGGAGTCGGCAATGAGCAGTTCTTC.

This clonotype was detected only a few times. The CDR3 DNA reads as TGTGCCAGCAGCCACGGGGGGATGAACACTGAAGCTTTCTTT. Amino acids: CASSHGGMNTEAFF. This rearrangement joins TRBV3-1 to TRBJ1-1; D possibly corresponds to TRBD1 (5 bases). Germline lookup yields CDR1 LGHDT and CDR2 YNNKEL (reference sequence). Trimming pared 3 bases from V and 0 bases from J, leaving 8 bases between. The CDR3 spans 14 residues.

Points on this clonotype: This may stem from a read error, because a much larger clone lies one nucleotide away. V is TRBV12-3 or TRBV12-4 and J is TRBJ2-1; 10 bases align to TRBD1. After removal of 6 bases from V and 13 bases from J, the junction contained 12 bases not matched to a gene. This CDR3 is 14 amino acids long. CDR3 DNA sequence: TGTGCCAGCAGCCCCGACAGGGGGCGAGAGACCCAGTTCTTC. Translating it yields CASSPDRGRETQFF.

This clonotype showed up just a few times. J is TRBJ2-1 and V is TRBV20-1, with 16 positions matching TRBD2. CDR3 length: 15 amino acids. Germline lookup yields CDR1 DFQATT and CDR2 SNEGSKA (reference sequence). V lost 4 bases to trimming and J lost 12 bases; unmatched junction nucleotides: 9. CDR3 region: CSATSGTSGGAWQFF. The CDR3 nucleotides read TGCAGTGCTACCTCCGGGACTAGCGGGGGGGCATGGCAGTTCTTC.

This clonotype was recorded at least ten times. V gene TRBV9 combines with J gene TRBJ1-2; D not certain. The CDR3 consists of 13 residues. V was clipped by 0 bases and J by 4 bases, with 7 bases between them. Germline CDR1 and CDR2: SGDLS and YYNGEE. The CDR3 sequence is CASSVGGVYGYTF. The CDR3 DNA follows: TGTGCCAGCAGCGTAGGAGGCGTCTATGGCTACACCTTC.

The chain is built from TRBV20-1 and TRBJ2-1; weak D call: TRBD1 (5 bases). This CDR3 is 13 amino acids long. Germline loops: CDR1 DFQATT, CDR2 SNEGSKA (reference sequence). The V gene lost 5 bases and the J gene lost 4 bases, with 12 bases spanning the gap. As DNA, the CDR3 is TGCAGTGCTCCCCGGTCAGGGTACAATGAGCAGTTCTTC. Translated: CSAPRSGYNEQFF.

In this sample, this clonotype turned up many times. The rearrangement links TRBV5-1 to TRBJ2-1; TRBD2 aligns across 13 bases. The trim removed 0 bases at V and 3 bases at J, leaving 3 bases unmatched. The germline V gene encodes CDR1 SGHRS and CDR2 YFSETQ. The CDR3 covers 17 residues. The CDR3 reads CASSLGLAGGLYNEQFF. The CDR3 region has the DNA TGCGCCAGCAGCTTGGGACTAGCGGGGGGTCTCTACAATGAGCAGTTCTTC.

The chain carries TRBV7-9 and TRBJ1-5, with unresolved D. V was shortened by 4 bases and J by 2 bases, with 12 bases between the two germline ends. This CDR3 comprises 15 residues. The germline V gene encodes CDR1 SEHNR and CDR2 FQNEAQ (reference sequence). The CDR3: CASSSGRLGNQPQHF. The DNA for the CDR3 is TGTGCCAGCAGCTCCGGGAGGTTGGGCAATCAGCCCCAGCATTTT.

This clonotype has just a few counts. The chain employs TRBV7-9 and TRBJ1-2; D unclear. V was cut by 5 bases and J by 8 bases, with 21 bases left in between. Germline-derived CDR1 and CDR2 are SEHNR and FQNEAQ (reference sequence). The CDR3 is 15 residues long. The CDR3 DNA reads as TGTGCCAGCAGCCCGGGATCGCATTGGGTGAGCGGCTACACCTTC. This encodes CASSPGSHWVSGYTF. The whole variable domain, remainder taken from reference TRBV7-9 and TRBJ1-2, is DTGVSQNPRHKITKRGQNVTFRCDPISEHNRLYWYRQTLGQGPEFLTYFQNEAQLEKSRLLSDRFSAERPKGSFSTLEIQRTEQGDSAMYLCASSPGSHWVSGYTFGSGTRLTVV.

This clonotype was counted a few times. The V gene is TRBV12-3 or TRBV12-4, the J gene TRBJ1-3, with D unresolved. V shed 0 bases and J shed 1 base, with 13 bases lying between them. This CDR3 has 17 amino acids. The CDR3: CASSLALRTASGNTIYF. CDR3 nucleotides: TGTGCCAGCAGTTTAGCTCTCCGGACCGCATCTGGAAACACCATATATTTT.

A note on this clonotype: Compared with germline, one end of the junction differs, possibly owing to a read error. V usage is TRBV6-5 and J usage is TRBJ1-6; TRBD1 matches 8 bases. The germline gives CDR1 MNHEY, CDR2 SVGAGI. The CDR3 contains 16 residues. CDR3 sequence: CASSYSGTGNNSPLHF. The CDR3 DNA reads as TGTGCCAGCAGCTACTCCGGGACAGGCAATAATTCACCCCTCCACTTT.

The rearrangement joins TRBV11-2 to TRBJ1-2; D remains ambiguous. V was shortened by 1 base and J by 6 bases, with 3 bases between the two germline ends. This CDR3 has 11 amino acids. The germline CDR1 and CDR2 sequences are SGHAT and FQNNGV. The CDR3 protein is CASSLVNGYTF. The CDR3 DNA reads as TGTGCCAGCAGCTTAGTGAATGGCTACACCTTC.

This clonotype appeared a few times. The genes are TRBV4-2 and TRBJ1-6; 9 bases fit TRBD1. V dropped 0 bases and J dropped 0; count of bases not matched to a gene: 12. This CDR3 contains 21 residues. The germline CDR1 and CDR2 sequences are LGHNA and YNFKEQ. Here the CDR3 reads CASSQEGGTGFPSSYNSPLHF. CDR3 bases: TGTGCCAGCAGCCAAGAAGGCGGGACAGGGTTTCCTAGCTCCTATAATTCACCCCTCCACTTT.